These T cell receptor beta chains were read from a single sample in a study of T cells in Graves' hyperthyroidism and ophthalmopathy. MiXCR, applied by TCRdb to the multiplex PCR reads, yields one record per CDR3 protein. The repertoire consists of about 840,000 distinct CDR3 sequences, with roughly 40% occurring once and the leading ten covering about 8.9%. The sample taken for sequencing was blood. These receptors were collected from a young man with Graves' hyperthyroidism. CDR3s include the opening cysteine and the closing phenylalanine or tryptophan. The D gene is left open where the match is weak. Clone sizes are given selectively: once, few, many, or a class where the clone is expanded.

J gene: TRBJ1-1; D gene: .; V gene: TRBV15; clone size: many; CDR3 DNA: TGTGCCACCAGCACCTCACCGACAGCCGAAGCTTTCTTT; CDR3 protein: CATSTSPTAEAFF
J gene: TRBJ1-5; D gene: .; V gene: TRBV15; clone size: .; CDR3 DNA: TGTGCCACCAGCACGCCCGGGGCAGGAGGGAATCAGCCCCAGCATTTT; CDR3 protein: CATSTPGAGGNQPQHF
J gene: TRBJ2-5; D gene: TRBD2; V gene: TRBV7-2; clone size: .; CDR3 DNA: TGTGCCAGCAGCTTAGATCGGGCACAAGCGGGAGGGAATCAAGAGACCCAGTACTTC; CDR3 protein: CASSLDRAQAGGNQETQYF
J gene: TRBJ1-1; D gene: .; V gene: TRBV2; clone size: many; CDR3 DNA: TGTGCCAGCAGCTTTGGGGCGAACACTGAAGCTTTCTTT; CDR3 protein: CASSFGANTEAFF
J gene: TRBJ2-7; D gene: TRBD1; V gene: TRBV7-2; clone size: .; CDR3 DNA: TGTGCCAGCAGCTTAGCGCAGGGGGCGTTCTACGAGCAGTACTTC; CDR3 protein: CASSLAQGAFYEQYF
J gene: TRBJ1-2; D gene: TRBD1; V gene: TRBV4-2; clone size: many; CDR3 DNA: TGTGCCAGCAGCCAAGCGGACAGGGACTATGGCTACACCTTC; CDR3 protein: CASSQADRDYGYTF
J gene: TRBJ1-4; D gene: .; V gene: TRBV24-1; clone size: many; CDR3 DNA: TGTGCCACCAGTGATTCAGATGAAAAACTGTTTTTT; CDR3 protein: CATSDSDEKLFF
J gene: TRBJ2-7; D gene: TRBD1; V gene: TRBV9; clone size: .; CDR3 DNA: TGTGCCAGCAGCGTTGACCCGGGACAGGGGGAGGTATACGAGCAGTACTTC; CDR3 protein: CASSVDPGQGEVYEQYF
J gene: TRBJ1-4; D gene: .; V gene: TRBV25-1; clone size: .; CDR3 DNA: TGTGCCAGCAAACTGGGGAAGACTAATGAAAAACTGTTTTTT; CDR3 protein: CASKLGKTNEKLFF
J gene: TRBJ1-1; D gene: .; V gene: TRBV5-1; clone size: .; CDR3 DNA: TGCGCCAGCGGCTCGGGTTCTGCGGACACTGAAGCTTTCTTT; CDR3 protein: CASGSGSADTEAFF
J gene: TRBJ2-7; D gene: TRBD2; V gene: TRBV5-4; clone size: .; CDR3 DNA: TGTGCCAGCAGCCCCGGGACTAGCGGGAGCCACGAGCAGTACTTC; CDR3 protein: CASSPGTSGSHEQYF
J gene: TRBJ2-1; D gene: TRBD1; V gene: TRBV10-3; clone size: .; CDR3 DNA: TGTGCCATCAGCCCCAAGGGGACAGCCTACAATGAGCAGTTCTTC; CDR3 protein: CAISPKGTAYNEQFF
J gene: TRBJ1-5; D gene: .; V gene: TRBV9; clone size: few; CDR3 DNA: TGTGCCAGCAGCCCAGGATGGGGCAGTTCAACCGGGCCCCAGCATTTT; CDR3 protein: CASSPGWGSSTGPQHF
J gene: TRBJ2-5; D gene: .; V gene: TRBV2; clone size: many; CDR3 DNA: TGTGCCAGCAGTGAGATTGAGACCCAGTACTTC; CDR3 protein: CASSEIETQYF
J gene: TRBJ1-3; D gene: TRBD1; V gene: TRBV7-2; clone size: many; CDR3 DNA: TGTGCCAGCAGGCTAACAGGGGCGGGAAACACCATATATTTT; CDR3 protein: CASRLTGAGNTIYF
J gene: TRBJ2-7; D gene: .; V gene: TRBV24-1; clone size: .; CDR3 DNA: TGTGCCACCACAGACAGGCCGTACGAGCAGTACTTC; CDR3 protein: CATTDRPYEQYF